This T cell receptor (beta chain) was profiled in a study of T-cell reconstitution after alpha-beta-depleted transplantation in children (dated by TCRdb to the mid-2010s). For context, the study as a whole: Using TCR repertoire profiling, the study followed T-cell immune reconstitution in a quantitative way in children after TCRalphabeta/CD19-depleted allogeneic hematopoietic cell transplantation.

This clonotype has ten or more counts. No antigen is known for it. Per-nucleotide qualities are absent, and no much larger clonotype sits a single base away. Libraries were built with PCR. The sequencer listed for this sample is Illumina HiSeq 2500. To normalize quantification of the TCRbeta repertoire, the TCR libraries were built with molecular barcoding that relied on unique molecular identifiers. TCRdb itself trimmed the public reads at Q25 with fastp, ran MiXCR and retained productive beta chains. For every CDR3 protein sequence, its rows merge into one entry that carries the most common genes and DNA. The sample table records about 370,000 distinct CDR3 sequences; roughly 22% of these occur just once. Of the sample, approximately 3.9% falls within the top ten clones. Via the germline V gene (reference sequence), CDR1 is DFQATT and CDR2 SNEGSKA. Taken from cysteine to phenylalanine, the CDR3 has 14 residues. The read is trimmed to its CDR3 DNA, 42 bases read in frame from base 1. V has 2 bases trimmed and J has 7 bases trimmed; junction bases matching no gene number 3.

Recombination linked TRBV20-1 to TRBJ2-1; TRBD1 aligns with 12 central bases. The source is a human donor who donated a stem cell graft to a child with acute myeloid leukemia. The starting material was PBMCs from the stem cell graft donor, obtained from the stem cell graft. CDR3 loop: CSARRDRGQNEQFF. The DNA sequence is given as TGCAGTGCTAGAAGGGACAGGGGGCAAAATGAGCAGTTCTTC.